This T cell receptor beta chain was observed in a study of chemoradiotherapy in HPV16-positive cancers. Study-level results: For HPV16-positive patients, expanding HPV-responsive T cells associated with longer recurrence-free survival. Only a couple of HPV16-positive patients supplied the functional HPV-specificity definition.

This CDR3 region has 13 residues. Concerning this clone itself: What it recognizes is unknown.

Repertoires were sampled repeatedly during chemoradiotherapy. Measured with immunoSEQ multiplex PCR; TCRdb has only the in-frame clones, and not every one. The profile shows some 16,000 clones, 78% of them singletons. The rearrangement uses TRBV21-1 and TRBJ1-2; TRBD1, as called in the table, went unchecked against the DNA. TRBV21-1 is a pseudogene segment. Collection took place from a patient who underwent chemoradiotherapy. The sequence derives from a human donor with HPV-associated anogenital cancer. The CDR3 DNA reads TGTGCCAGCAGCAAATCCCAGGACAGGGGAGAAGGCTTC. Amino acid sequence: CASSKSQDRGEGF.